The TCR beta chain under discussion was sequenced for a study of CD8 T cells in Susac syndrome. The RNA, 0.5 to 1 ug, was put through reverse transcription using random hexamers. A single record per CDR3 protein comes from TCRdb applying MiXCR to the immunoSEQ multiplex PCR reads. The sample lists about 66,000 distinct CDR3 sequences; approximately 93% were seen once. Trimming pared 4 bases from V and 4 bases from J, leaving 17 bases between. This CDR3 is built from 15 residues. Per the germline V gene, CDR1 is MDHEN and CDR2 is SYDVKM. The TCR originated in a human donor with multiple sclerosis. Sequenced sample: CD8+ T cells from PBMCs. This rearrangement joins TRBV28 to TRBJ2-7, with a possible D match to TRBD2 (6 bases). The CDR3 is CASSSDPSGVYEQYF. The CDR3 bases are TGTGCCAGCAGTTCCGACCCGTCGGGGGTATACGAGCAGTACTTC.